The subject of this entry is one T cell receptor beta chain. Its antigen is not identified. Second-dose intervals near 4 or 12 weeks were combined. The ends lost 6 bases at V and 3 bases at J; junction bases unmatched: 8. The CDR3 is made up of 15 amino acids. CDR1 and CDR2 (germline): SNHLY, FYNNEI. This sample was included in a study of T cell responses to AZD1222 COVID-19 vaccine. Whole-study findings and limits: The CD4 TCRs associated with vaccination extended across spike and predominated at 160-218 and 743-854. Only 5 or 6 AZD1222 recipients were seropositive at baseline.

Sequenced by immunoSEQ multiplex PCR; TCRdb stores in-frame clones only, minus some. The repertoire consists of some 180,000 clones, with 94% occurring once and the leading ten covering 1.6%. The receptor's source is an adult who received the AZD1222 COVID-19 vaccine. V is TRBV2 and J is TRBJ1-5, with 7 bases aligning to TRBD1. The specimen comprised peripheral blood, sampled 28 days after the second AZD1222 dose. The CDR3 protein is CASRRRDSNNQPQHF. CDR3 nucleotides: TGTGCCAGCAGGCGCCGGGACAGTAACAATCAGCCCCAGCATTTT.